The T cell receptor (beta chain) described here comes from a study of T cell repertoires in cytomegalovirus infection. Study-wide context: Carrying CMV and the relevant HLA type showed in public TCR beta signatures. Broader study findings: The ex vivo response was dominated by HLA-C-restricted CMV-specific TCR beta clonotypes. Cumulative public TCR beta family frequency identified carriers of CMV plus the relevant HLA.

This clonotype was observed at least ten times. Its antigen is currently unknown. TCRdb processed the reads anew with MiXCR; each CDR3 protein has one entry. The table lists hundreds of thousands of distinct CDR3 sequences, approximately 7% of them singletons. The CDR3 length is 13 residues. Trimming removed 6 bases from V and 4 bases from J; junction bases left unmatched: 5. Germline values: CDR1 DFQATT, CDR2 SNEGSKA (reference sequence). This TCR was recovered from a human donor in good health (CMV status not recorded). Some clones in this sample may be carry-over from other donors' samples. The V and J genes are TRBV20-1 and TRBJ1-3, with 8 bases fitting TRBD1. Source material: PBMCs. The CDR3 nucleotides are TGCAGTGCAGAGGACAGGGCGGGAAACACCATATATTTT. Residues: CSAEDRAGNTIYF.